A single T cell receptor beta chain is shown here with its context. What it binds is unknown. Sampled while nominally healthy, donors likely had unrecorded immune exposures. Germline trimming cut 6 bases from V and 5 bases from J; bases unmatched to any gene: 13. CDR1 and CDR2 from the germline V gene are ENHRY and SYGVKD. The CDR3 sequence is 17 residues long. This sample is drawn from a study of cytomegalovirus exposure and HLA in healthy donors. The wider study: Among around 200 million T cells, an earlier analysis found 90 million to 130 million unique TCR beta sequences. Study-wide points: In a later analysis, V- and J-gene trimming of beta chains associated with a DCLRE1C missense variant, replicated independently.

Primers included in the PCR were 60 Vbeta and 13 Jbeta primers. Authors' methods: In a later analysis, of some 80 million unique beta chains, about 12 million appeared in at least two donors. Here immunoSEQ multiplex PCR was the method, and the copy in TCRdb shows in-frame clones only, minus some. The DNA gave D and trimming, while V, J and clone size come from that table. The table lists roughly 100,000 clones, about three quarters of them singletons. Input material: PBMCs. The chain recombines TRBV10-3 with TRBJ2-1; TRBD1 matches at 10 bases. The receptor was derived from a man younger than 45 in good health and CMV-seropositive. CDR3 bases: TGTGCCATCAGCGAGAGGGCCGGGACAGGGGTGGACAATGAGCAGTTCTTC. Its protein is CAISERAGTGVDNEQFF.